This T cell receptor beta chain was sequenced in a study of blood T cell repertoires in COVID-19. Germline CDR1 and CDR2: SGHVS and FQNEAQ. This CDR3 contains 14 residues. V was pared by 1 base and J by 6 bases, with 10 bases between. In the authors' workflow: Nucleated cell counts were estimated from reference gene primer amplification. Sequencing used immunoSEQ multiplex PCR; TCRdb keeps in-frame clones, though not all of them. From that table come the V and J calls and clone size; the DNA was used to work out D and trimming. The repertoire holds 140,000 or so clones, with 87% as singletons. This chain uses TRBV7-8 with TRBJ2-1; D is unclear. The clonotype comes from a man aged 55 to 70 who had recovered from COVID-19. The specimen sequenced was PBMCs or T cells enriched from blood (not recorded which). The CDR3 DNA is TGTGCCAGCAGCTTAGTTCTAACAGTCAATGAGCAGTTCTTC. Encoded protein: CASSLVLTVNEQFF.